This record concerns one TCR beta chain sequence. Its target is not known. Germline V gene data show CDR1 as SGHVS and CDR2 as FQNEAQ. CDR3 length: 14 residues. Germline trimming cut 0 bases from V and 8 bases from J; bases unmatched to any gene: 5. These data are taken from a study of cytomegalovirus exposure and HLA in healthy donors. Study results and limitations: The listing of roughly 160 TCR beta chains classed them as cytomegalovirus-associated. Prediction of most subjects' HLA-A and HLA-B alleles by TCR beta sequences was reportedly accurate. HLA allele associations emerged for around 15,000 TCR beta sequences in a later analysis, at 0.05 false discovery rate. Later analysis identified a missense DCLRE1C variant that was linked to TCR beta V- and J-gene trimming.

The study ran its PCR with 60 Vbeta and 13 Jbeta primers. Data came from immunoSEQ multiplex PCR; TCRdb stores just in-frame clones and leaves some out. This sample yields about 120,000 clones, of which 75% to 90% are seen a single time; approximately 8.8% belongs to the top ten. Sequenced: PBMCs. The V gene is TRBV7-8, the J gene TRBJ1-2, with 8 nucleotides matching TRBD1. The sequence came from a female donor in good health and CMV-seropositive. Here the CDR3 DNA reads TGTGCCAGCAGCTTAGCGCGGACAGGGTGGGGCTACACCTTC. This encodes CASSLARTGWGYTF.